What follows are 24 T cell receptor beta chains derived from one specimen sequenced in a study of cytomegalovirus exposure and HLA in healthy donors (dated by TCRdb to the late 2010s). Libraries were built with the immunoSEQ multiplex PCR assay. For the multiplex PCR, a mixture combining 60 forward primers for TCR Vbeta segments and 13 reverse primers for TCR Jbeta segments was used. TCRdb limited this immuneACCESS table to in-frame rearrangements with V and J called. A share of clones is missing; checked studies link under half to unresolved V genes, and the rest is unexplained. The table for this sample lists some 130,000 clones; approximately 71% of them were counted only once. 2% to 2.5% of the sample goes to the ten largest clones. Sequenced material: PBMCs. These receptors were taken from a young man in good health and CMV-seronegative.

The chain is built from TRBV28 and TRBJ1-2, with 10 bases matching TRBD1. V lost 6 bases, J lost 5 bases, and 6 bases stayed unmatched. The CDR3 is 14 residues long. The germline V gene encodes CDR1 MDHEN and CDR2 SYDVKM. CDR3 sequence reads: CASSPGTGVYGYTF. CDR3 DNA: TGTGCCAGCAGCCCGGGGACAGGGGTTTATGGCTACACCTTC.

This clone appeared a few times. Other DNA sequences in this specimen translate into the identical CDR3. For the CDR3, the DNA is TGTGCCAGCAGACGGACTAGCGGGAGTGTTAATGAGCAGTTCTTC. Translation gives CASRRTSGSVNEQFF. The chain employs TRBV2 and TRBJ2-1; 13 nucleotides match TRBD2. The J segment lost 7 bases and the V segment lost 6 bases, leaving 6 bases of the junction unmatched. The length of the CDR3 is 15 residues. CDR1 and CDR2 from the germline V gene are SNHLY and FYNNEI.

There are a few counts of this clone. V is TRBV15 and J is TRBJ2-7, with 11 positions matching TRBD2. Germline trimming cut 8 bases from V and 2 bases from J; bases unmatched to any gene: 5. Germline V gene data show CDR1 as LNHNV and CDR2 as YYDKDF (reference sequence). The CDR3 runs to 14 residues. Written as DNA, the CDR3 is TGTGCCACCGCTTCGGGACTAGCGGCCTACGAGCAGTACTTC. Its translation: CATASGLAAYEQYF.

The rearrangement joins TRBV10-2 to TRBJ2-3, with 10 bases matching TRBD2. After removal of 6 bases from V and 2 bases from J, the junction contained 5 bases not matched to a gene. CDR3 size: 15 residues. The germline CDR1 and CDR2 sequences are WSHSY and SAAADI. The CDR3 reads CASRKREGVTDTQYF. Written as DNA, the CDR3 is TGCGCCAGCAGAAAGCGGGAGGGGGTCACAGATACGCAGTATTTT.

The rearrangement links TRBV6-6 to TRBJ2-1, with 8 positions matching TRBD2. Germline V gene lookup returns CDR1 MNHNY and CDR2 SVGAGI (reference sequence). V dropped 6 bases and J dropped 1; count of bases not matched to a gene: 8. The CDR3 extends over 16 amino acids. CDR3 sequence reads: CASRPYSGISYNEQFF. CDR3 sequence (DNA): TGTGCCAGCAGACCCTATAGCGGGATATCCTACAATGAGCAGTTCTTC.

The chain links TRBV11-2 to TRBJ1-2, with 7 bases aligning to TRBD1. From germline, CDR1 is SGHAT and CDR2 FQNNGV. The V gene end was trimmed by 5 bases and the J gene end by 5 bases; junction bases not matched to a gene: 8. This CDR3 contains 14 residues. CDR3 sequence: CASSEQRQGYGYTF. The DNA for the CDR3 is TGTGCCAGCAGCGAACAGCGACAGGGATATGGCTACACCTTC.

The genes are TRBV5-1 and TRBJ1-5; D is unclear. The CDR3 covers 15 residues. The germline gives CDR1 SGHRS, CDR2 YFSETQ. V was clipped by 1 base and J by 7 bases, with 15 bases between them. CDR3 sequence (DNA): TGCGCCAGCAGCTTGACCCCCCCCACGGGGCAGCCCCAGCATTTT. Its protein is CASSLTPPTGQPQHF. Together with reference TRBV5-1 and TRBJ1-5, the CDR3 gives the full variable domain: KAGVTQTPRYLIKTRGQQVTLSCSPISGHRSVSWYQQTPGQGLQFLFEYFSETQRNKGNFPGRFSGRQFSNSRSEMNVSTLELGDSALYLCASSLTPPTGQPQHFGDGTRLSIL.

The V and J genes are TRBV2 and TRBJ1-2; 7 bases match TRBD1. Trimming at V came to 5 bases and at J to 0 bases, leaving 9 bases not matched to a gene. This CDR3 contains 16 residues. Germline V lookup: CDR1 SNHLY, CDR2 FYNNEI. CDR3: CASSQTRDRTNYGYTF. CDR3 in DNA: TGTGCCAGCAGTCAAACCCGGGACAGAACTAACTATGGCTACACCTTC.

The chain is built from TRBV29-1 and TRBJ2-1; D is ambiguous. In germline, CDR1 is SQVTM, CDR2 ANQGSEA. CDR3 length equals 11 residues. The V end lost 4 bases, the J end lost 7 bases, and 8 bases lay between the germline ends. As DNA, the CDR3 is TGCAGCGTTGGGAGTGGGAATGAGCAGTTCTTC. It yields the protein CSVGSGNEQFF.

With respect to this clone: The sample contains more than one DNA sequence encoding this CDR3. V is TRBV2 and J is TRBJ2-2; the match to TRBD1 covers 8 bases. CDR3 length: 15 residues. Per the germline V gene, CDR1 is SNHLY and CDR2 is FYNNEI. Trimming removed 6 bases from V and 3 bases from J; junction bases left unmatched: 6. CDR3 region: CASSVDRGDTGELFF. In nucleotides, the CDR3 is TGTGCCAGCAGCGTTGACAGGGGAGACACCGGGGAGCTGTTTTTT.

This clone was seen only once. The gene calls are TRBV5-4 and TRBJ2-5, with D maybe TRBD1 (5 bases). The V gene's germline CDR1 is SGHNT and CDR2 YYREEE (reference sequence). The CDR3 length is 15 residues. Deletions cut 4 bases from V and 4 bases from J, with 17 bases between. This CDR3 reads CASSIQDRRGETQYF. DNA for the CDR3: TGTGCCAGCAGCATACAGGACCGAAGGGGAGAGACCCAGTACTTC. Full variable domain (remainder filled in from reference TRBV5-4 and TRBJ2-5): ETGVTQSPTHLIKTRGQQVTLRCSSQSGHNTVSWYQQALGQGPQFIFQYYREEENGRGNFPPRFSGLQFPNYSSELNVNALELDDSALYLCASSIQDRRGETQYFGPGTRLLVL.

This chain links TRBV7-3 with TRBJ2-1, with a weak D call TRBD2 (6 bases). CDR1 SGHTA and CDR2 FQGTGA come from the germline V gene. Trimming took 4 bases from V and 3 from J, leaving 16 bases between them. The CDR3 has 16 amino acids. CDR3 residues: CASSSSETSHYNEQFF. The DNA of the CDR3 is TGTGCCAGCAGCTCATCTGAAACTAGCCACTACAATGAGCAGTTCTTC.

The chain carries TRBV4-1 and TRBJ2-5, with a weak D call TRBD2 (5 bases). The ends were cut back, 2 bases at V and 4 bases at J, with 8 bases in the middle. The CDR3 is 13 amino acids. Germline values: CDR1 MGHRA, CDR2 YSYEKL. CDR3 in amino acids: CASSQLSGETQYF. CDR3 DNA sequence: TGCGCCAGCAGCCAACTGAGCGGAGAGACCCAGTACTTC.

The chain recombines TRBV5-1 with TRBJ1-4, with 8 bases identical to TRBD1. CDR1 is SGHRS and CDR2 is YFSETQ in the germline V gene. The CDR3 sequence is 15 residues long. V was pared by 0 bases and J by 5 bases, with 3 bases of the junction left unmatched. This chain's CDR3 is CASSLVQGANEKLFF. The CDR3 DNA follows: TGCGCCAGCAGCTTGGTGCAGGGGGCCAATGAAAAACTGTTTTTT.

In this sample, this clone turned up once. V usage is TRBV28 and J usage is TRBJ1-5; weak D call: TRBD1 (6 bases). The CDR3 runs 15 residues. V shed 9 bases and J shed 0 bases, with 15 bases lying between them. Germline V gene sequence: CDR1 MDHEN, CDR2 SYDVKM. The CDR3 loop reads CASSAGDVSNQPQHF. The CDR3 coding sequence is TGTGCCAGTTCGGCAGGGGATGTTAGCAATCAGCCCCAGCATTTT.

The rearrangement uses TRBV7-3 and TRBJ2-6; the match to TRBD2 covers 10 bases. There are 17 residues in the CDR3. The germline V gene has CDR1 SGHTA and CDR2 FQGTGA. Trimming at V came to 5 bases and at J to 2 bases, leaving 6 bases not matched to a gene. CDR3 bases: TGTGCCAGCAGCCTCAGCGGGAGGGGCGCTGGGGCCAACGTCCTGACTTTC. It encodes CASSLSGRGAGANVLTF. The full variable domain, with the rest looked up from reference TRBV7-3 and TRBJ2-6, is GAGVSQTPSNKVTEKGKYVELRCDPISGHTALYWYRQSLGQGPEFLIYFQGTGAADDSGLPNDRFFAVRPEGSVSTLKIQRTERGDSAVYLCASSLSGRGAGANVLTFGAGSRLTVL.

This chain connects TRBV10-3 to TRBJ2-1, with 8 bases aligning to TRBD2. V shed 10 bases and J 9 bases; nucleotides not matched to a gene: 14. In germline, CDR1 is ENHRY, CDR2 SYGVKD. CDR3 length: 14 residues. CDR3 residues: CATGGGGRTSEQFF. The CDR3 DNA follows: TGTGCCACGGGGGGCGGCGGGAGGACAAGTGAGCAGTTCTTC.

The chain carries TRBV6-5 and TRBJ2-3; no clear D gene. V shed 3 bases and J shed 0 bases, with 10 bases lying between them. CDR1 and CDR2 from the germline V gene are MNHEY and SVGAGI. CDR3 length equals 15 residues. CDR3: CASSYRVPSTDTQYF. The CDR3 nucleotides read TGTGCCAGCAGTTATAGAGTCCCTAGCACAGATACGCAGTATTTT.

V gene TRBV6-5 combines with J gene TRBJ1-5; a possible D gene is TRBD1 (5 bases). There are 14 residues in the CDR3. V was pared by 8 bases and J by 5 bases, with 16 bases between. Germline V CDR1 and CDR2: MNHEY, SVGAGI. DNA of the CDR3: TGTGCCAGCCAGGCAGGGTCGAGTTATCAGCCCCAGCATTTT. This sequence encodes CASQAGSSYQPQHF.

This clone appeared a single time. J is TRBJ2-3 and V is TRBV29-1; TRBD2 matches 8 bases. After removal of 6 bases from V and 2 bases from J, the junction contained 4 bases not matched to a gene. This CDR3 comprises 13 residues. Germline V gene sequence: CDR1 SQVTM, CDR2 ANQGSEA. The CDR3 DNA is TGCAGCGTACTTAGCGGGAACACAGATACGCAGTATTTT. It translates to CSVLSGNTDTQYF.

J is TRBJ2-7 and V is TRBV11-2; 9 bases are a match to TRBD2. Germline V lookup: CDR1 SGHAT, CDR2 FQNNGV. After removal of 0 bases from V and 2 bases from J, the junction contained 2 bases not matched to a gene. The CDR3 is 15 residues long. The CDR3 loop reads CASSLDLAGTYEQYF. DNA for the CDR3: TGTGCCAGCAGCTTAGATCTAGCGGGAACCTACGAGCAGTACTTC.

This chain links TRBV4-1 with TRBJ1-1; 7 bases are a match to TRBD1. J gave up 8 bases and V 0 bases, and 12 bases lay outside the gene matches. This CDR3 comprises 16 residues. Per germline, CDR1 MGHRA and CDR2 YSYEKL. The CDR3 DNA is TGCGCCAGCAGCCAAGATGTCCGGGCAGGGGGTCGCGAAGCTTTCTTT. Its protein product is CASSQDVRAGGREAFF.

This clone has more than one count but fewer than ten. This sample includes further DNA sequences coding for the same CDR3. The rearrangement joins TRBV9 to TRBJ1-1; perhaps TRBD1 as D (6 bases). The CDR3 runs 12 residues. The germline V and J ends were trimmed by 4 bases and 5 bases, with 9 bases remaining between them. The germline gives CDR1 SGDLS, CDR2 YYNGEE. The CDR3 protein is CASSPTGTEAFF. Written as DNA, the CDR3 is TGTGCCAGCAGCCCGACAGGAACTGAAGCTTTCTTT.

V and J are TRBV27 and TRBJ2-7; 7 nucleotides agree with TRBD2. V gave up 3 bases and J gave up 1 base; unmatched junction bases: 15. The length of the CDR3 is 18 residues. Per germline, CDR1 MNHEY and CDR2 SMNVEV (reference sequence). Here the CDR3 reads CASSFRWDGLAESYEQYF. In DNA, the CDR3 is TGTGCCAGCAGTTTTCGATGGGATGGGCTAGCGGAATCCTACGAGCAGTACTTC.